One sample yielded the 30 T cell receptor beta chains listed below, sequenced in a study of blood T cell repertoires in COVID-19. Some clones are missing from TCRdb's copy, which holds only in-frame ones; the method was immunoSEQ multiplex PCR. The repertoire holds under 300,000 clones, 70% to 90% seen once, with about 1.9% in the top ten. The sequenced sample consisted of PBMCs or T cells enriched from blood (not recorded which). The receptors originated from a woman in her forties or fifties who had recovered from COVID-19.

This CDR3 reads CASSRRTGLEKLFF. CDR3 DNA sequence: TGTGCCAGCAGCCGACGGACAGGACTCGAAAAACTGTTTTTT. This sequence joins TRBV6-5 and TRBJ1-4; 7 nucleotides line up with TRBD1. From germline, CDR1 is MNHEY and CDR2 SVGAGI. V lost 6 bases to trimming and J lost 8 bases; unmatched junction nucleotides: 9. The CDR3 loop spans 14 amino acids.

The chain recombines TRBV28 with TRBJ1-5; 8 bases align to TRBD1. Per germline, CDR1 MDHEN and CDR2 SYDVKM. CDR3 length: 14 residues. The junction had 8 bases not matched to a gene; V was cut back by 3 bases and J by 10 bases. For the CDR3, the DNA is TGTGCCAGCAGTTTCTGGACAGGGACAAGTCCCCAGCATTTT. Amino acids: CASSFWTGTSPQHF.

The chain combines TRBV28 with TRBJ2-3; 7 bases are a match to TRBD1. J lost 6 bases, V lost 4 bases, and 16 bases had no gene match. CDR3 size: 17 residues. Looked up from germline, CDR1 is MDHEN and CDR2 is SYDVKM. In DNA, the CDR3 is TGTGCCAGCAGTTCTACAAAGACAGGGAAGGTGTTCGATACGCAGTATTTT. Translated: CASSSTKTGKVFDTQYF.

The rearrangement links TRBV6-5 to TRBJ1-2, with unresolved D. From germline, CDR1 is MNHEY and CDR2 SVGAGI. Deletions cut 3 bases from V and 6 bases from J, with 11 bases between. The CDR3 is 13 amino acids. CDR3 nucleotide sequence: TGTGCCAGCAGTTATGAGAGCTTGAATGGCTACACCTTC. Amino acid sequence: CASSYESLNGYTF.

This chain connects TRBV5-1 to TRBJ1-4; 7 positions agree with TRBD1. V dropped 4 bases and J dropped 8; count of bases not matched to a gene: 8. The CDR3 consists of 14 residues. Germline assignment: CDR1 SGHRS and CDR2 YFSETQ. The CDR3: CASSPRGAEEKLFF. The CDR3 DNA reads TGCGCCAGCAGCCCCAGGGGGGCTGAGGAAAAACTGTTTTTT.

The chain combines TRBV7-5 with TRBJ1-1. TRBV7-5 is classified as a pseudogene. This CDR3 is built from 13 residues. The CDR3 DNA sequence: TGTGCCAGAAGCTTAGGGATTGGGAGGGAAGCTTTCTTT. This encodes CARSLGIGREAFF.

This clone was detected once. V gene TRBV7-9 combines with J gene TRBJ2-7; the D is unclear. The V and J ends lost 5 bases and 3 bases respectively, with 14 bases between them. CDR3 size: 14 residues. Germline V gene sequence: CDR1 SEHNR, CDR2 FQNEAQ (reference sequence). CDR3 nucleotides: TGTGCCAGCAGCCTCTCCCAACTCTTCTACGAGCAGTACTTC. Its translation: CASSLSQLFYEQYF.

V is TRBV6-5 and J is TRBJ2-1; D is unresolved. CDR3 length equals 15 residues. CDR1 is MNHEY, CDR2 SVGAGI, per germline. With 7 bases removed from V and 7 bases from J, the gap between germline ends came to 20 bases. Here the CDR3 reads CASTRGIYRENEQFF. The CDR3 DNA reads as TGTGCCAGCACCCGAGGCATCTACCGAGAAAATGAGCAGTTCTTC.

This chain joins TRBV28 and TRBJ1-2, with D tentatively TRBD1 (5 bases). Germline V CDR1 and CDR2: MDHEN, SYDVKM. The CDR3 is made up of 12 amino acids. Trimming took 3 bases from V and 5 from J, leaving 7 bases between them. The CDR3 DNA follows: TGTGCCAGCAGTTTTAAGGGGTATGGCTACACCTTC. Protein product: CASSFKGYGYTF.

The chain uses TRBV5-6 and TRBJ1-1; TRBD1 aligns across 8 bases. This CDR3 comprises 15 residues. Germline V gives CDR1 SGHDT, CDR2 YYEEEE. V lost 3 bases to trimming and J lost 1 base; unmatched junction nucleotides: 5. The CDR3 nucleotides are TGTGCCAGCAGCTCCCCAGGACAGGGGAACACTGAAGCTTTCTTT. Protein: CASSSPGQGNTEAFF.

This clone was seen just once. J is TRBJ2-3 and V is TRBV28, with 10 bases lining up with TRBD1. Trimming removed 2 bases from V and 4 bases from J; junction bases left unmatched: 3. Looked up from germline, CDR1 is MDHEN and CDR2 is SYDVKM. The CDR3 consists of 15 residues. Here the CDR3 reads CASSLGTGVPDTQYF. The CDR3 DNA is TGTGCCAGCAGTTTAGGGACAGGGGTACCAGATACGCAGTATTTT.

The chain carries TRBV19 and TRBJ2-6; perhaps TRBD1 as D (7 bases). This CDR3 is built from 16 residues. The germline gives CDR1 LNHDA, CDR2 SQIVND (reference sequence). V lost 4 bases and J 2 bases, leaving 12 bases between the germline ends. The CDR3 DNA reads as TGTGCCAGTAGTAGCGGCAGGGGGGCTGGGGCCAACGTCCTGACTTTC. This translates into CASSSGRGAGANVLTF.

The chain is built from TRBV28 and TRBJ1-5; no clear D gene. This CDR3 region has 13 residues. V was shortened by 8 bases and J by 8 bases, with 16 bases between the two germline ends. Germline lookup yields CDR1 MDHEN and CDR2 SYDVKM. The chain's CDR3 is CASGGLVLEPQHF. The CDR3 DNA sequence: TGTGCCAGCGGAGGACTGGTTTTAGAGCCCCAGCATTTT.

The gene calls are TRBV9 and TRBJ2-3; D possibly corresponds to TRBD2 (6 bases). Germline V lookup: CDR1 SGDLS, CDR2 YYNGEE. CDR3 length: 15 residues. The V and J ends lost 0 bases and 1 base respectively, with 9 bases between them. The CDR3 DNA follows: TGTGCCAGCAGCGTAGTTGGGGAGGGCACAGATACGCAGTATTTT. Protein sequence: CASSVVGEGTDTQYF.

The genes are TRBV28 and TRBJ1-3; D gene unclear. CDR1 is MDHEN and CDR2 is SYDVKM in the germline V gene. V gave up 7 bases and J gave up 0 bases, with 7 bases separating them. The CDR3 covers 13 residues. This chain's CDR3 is CASISTSGNTIYF. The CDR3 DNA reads TGTGCCAGCATCAGTACCTCTGGAAACACCATATATTTT.

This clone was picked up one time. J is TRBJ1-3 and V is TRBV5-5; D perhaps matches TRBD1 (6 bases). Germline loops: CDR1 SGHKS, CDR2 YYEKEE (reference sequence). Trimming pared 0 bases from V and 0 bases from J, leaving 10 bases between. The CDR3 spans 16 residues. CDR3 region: CASSLGQGSSGNTIYF. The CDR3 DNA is TGTGCCAGCAGCTTGGGTCAGGGGAGCTCTGGAAACACCATATATTTT. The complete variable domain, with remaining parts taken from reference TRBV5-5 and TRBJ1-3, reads DAGVTQSPTHLIKTRGQQVTLRCSPISGHKSVSWYQQVLGQGPQFIFQYYEKEERGRGNFPDRFSARQFPNYSSELNVNALLLGDSALYLCASSLGQGSSGNTIYFGEGSWLTVV.

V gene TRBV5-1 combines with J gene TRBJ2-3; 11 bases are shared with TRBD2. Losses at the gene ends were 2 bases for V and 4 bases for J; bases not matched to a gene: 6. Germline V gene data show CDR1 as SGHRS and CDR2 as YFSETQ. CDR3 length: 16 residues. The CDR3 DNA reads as TGCGCCAGCAGCTTCCCACTAGCGGGAGTAGCAGATACGCAGTATTTT. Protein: CASSFPLAGVADTQYF.

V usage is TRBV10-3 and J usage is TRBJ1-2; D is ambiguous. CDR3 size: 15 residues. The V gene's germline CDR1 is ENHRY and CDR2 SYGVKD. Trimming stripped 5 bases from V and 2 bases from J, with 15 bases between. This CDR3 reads CAISNRHQRNYGYTF. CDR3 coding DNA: TGTGCCATCAGTAACAGACACCAACGCAACTATGGCTACACCTTC.

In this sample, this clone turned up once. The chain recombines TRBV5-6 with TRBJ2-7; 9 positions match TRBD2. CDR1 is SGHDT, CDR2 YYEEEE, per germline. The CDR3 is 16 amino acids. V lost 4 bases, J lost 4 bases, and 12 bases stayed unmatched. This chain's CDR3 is CASSGVEREAWYEQYF. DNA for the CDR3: TGTGCCAGCAGCGGGGTCGAGCGGGAGGCTTGGTACGAGCAGTACTTC.

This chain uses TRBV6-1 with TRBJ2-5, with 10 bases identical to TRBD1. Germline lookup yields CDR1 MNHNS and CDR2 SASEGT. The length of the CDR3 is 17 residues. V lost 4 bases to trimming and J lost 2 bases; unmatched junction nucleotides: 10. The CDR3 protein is CASSGDRGPSIQETQYF. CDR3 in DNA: TGTGCCAGCAGTGGCGACAGGGGGCCTTCAATACAAGAGACCCAGTACTTC.

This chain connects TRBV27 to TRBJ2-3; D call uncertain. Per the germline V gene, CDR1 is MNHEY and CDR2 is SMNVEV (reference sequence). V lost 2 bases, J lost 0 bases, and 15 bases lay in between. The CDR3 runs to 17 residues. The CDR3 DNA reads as TGTGCCAGCAGTTTACTGCTCACAGCAACTAGCACAGATACGCAGTATTTT. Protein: CASSLLLTATSTDTQYF.

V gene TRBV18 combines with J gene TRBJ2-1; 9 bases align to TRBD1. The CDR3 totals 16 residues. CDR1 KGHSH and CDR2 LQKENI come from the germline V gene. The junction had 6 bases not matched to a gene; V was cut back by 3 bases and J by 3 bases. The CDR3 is CASSPDRGGFYNEQFF. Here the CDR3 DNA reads TGTGCCAGCTCACCCGACAGGGGGGGATTCTACAATGAGCAGTTCTTC.

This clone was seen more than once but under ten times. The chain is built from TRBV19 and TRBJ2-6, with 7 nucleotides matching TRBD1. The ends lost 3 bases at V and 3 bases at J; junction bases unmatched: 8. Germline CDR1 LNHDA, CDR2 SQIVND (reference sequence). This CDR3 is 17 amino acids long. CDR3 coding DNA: TGTGCCAGTAGTATTCGGTCAGGGGGTGGTGGGGCCAACGTCCTGACTTTC. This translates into CASSIRSGGGGANVLTF.

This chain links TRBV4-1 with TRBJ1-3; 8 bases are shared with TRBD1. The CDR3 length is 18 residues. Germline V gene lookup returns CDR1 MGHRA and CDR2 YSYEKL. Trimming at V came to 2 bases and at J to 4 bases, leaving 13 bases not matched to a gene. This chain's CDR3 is CASSQLLVQGAAGNTIYF. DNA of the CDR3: TGCGCCAGCAGCCAACTTCTGGTTCAGGGGGCAGCAGGAAACACCATATATTTT.

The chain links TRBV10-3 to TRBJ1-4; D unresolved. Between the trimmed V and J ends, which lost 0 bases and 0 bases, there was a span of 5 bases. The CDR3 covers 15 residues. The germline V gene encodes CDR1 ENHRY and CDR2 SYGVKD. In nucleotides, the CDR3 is TGTGCCATCAGTGAGTCCCCTGCAACTAATGAAAAACTGTTTTTT. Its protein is CAISESPATNEKLFF.

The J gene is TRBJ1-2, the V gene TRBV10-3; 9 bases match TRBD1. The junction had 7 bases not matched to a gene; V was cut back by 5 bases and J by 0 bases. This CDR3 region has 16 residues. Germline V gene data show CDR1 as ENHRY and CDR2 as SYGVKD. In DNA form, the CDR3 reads TGTGCCATCAGTAAAGACAGGGGGGCTTCTAACTATGGCTACACCTTC. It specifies CAISKDRGASNYGYTF.

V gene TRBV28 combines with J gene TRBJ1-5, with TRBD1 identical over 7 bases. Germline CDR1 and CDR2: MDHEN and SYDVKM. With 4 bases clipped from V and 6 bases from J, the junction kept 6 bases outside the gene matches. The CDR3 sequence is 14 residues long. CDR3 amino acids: CASSSTGAGQPQHF. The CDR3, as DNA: TGTGCCAGCAGTTCAACAGGGGCGGGTCAGCCCCAGCATTTT. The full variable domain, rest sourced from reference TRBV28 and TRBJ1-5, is DVKVTQSSRYLVKRTGEKVFLECVQDMDHENMFWYRQDPGLGLRLIYFSYDVKMKEKGDIPEGYSVSREKKERFSLILESASTNQTSMYLCASSSTGAGQPQHFGDGTRLSIL.

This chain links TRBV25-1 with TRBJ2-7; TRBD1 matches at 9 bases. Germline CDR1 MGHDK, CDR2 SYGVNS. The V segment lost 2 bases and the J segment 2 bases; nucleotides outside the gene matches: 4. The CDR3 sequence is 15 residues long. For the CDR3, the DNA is TGTGCCAGCAGTGAACCCGGGACAGGGACCTACGAGCAGTACTTC. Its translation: CASSEPGTGTYEQYF.

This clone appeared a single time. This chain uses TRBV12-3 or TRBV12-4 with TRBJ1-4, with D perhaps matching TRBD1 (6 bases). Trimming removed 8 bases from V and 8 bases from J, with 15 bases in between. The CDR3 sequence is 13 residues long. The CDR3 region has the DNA TGTGCCAGCGGCTTACAGGGCTCCGAAAAACTGTTTTTT. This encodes CASGLQGSEKLFF.

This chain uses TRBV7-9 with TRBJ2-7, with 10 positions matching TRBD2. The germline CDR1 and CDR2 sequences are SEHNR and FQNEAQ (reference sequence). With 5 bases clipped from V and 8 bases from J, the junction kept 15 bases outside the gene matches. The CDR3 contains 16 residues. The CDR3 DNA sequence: TGTGCCAGCAGCCAAAGGACTAGCGGCTCTCCTGGGAAGCAGTACTTC. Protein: CASSQRTSGSPGKQYF.